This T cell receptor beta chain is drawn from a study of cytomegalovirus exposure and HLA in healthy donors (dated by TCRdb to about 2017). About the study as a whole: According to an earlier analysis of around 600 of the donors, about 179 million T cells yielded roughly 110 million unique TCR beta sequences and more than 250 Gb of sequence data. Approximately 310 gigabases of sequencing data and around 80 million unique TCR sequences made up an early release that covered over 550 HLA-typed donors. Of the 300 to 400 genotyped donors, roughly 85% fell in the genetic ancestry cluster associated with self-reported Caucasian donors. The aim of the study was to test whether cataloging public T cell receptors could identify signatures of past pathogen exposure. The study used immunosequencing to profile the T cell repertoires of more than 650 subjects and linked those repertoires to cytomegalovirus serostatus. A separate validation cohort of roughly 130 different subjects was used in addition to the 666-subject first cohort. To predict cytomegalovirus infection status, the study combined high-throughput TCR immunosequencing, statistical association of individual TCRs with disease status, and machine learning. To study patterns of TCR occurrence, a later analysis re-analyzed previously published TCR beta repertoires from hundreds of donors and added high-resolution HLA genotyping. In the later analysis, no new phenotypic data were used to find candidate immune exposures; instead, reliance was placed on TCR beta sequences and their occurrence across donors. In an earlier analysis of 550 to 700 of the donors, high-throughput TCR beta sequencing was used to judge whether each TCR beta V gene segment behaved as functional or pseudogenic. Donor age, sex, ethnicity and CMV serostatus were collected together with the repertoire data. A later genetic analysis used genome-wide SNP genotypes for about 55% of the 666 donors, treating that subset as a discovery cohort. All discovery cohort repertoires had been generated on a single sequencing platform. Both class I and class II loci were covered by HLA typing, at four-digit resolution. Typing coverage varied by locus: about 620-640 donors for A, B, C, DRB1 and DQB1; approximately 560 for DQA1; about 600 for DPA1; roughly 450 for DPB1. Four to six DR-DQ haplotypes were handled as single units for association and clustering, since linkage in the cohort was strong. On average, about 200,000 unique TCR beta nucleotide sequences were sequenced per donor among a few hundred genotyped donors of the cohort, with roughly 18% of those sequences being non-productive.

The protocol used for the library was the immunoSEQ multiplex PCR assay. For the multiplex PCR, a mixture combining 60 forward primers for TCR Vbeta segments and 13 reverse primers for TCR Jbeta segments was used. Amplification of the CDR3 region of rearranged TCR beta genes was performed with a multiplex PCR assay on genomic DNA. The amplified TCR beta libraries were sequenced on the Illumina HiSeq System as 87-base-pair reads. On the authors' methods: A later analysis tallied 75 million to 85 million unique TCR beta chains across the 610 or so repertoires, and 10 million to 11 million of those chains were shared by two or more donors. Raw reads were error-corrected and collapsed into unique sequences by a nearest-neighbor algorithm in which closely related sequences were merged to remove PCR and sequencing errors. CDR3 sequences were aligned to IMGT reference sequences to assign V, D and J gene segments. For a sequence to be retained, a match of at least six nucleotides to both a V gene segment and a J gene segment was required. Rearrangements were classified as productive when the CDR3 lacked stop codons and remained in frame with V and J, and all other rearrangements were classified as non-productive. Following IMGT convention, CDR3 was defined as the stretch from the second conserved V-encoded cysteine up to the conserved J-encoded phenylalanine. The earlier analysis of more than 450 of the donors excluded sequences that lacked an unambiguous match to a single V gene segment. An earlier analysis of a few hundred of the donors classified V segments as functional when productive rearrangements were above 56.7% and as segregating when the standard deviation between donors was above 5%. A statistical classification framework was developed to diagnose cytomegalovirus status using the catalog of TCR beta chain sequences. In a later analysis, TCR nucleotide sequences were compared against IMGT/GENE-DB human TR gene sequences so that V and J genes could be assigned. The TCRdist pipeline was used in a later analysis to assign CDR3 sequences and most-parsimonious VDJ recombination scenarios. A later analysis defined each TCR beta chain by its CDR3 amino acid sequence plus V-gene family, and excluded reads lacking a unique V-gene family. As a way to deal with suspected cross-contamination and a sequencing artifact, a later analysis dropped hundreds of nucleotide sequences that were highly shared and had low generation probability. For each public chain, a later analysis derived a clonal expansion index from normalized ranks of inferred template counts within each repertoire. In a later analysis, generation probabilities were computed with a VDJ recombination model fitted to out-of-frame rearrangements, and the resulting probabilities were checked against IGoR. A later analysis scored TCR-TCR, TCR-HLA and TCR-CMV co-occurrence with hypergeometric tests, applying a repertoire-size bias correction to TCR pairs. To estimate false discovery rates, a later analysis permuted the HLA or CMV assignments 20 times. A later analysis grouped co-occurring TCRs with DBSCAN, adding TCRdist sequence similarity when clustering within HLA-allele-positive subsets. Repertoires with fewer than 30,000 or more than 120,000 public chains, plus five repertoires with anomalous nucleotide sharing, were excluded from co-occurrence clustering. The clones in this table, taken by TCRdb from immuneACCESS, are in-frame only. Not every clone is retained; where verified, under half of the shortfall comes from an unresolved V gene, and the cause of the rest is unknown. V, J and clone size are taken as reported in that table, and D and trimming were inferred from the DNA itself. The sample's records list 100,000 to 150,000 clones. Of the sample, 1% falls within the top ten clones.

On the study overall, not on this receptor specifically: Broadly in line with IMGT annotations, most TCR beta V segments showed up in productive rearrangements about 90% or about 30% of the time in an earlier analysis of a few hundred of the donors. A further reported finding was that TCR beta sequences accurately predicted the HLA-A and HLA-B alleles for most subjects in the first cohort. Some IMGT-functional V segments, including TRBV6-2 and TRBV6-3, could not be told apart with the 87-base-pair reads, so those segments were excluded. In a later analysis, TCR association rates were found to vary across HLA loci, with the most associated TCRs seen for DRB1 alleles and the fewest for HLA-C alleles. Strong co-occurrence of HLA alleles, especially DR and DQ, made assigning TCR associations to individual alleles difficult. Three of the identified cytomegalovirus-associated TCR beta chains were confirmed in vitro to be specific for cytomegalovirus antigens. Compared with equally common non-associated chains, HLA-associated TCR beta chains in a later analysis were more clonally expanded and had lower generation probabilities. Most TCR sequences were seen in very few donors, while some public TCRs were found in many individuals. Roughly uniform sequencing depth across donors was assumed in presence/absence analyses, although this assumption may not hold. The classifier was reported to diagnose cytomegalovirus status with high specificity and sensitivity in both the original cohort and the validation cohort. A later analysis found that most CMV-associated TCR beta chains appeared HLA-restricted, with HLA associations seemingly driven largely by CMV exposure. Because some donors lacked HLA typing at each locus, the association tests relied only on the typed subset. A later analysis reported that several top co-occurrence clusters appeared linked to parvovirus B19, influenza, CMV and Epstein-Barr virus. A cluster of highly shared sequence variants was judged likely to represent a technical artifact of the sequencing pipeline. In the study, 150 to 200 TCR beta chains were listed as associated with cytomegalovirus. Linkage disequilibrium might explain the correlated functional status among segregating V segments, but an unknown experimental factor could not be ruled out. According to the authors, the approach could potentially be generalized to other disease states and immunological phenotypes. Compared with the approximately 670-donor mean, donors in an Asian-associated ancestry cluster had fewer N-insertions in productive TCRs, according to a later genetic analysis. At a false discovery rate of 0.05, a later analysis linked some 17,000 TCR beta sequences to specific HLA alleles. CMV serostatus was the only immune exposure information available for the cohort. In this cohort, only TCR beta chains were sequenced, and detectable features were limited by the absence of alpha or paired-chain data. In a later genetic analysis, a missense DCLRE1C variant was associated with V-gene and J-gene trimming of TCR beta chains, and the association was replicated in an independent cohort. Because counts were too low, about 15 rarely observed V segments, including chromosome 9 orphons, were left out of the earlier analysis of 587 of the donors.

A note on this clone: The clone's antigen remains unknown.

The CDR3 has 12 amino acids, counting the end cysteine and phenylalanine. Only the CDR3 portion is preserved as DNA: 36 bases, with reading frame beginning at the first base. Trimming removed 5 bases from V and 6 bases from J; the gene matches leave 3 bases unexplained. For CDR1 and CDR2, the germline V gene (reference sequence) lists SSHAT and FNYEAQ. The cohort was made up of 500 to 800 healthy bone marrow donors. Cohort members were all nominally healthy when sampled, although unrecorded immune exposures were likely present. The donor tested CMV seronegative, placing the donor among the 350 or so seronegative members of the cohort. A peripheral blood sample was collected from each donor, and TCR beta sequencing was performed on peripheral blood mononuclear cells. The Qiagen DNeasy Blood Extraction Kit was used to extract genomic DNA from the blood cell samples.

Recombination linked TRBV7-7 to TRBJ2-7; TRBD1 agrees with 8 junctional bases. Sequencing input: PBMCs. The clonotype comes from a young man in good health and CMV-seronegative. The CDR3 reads CASSPTGGEQYF. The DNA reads TGTGCCAGCAGCCCCACAGGGGGCGAGCAGTACTTC.